This entry lists 21 T cell receptor beta chains sequenced from one sample in a study of shared T cell receptors in the human thymus. Produced via immunoSEQ multiplex PCR; TCRdb's table is partial and in-frame only. The table lists some 640,000 clones, more than 75% of them singletons. These data were also filed under a second study, of human thymus T cells.

Sequencing was carried out using thymocytes. These receptors were collected from a boy less than two years old with a congenital heart defect.

This chain connects TRBV14 to TRBJ1-2; D may be TRBD1 (6 bases). The CDR3 runs 15 residues. Germline V gene data show CDR1 as SGHDN and CDR2 as FVKESK. V dropped 2 bases and J dropped 5 bases, with 15 bases sitting between them. As DNA, the CDR3 is TGTGCCAGCAGCCAATTACTGACAGGTGGGTATGGCTACACCTTC. This translates into CASSQLLTGGYGYTF.

The sample holds a few counts of this clone. The chain has TRBV5-1 and TRBJ2-2; 7 positions match TRBD1. The CDR3 runs to 17 residues. V trimming: 0 bases; J trimming: 2 bases; junction bases outside the gene matches: 7. Germline V CDR1 and CDR2: SGHRS, YFSETQ. The CDR3 DNA reads TGCGCCAGCAGCTTGGTCCGGGACAGCTACAACACCGGGGAGCTGTTTTTT. It specifies CASSLVRDSYNTGELFF.

This chain links TRBV4-3 with TRBJ1-4; D is possibly TRBD1 (6 bases). Between the trimmed V and J ends, which lost 4 bases and 8 bases, there was a span of 23 bases. The CDR3 totals 17 residues. Per the germline V gene, CDR1 is LGHNA and CDR2 is YSLEER. The DNA for the CDR3 is TGCGCCAGCAGCCTTGGGTCGAAACAGGGAGGGGACGAAAAACTGTTTTTT. It codes for CASSLGSKQGGDEKLFF.

The rearrangement uses TRBV5-4 and TRBJ2-7; 7 nucleotides agree with TRBD1. Germline CDR1 and CDR2: SGHNT and YYREEE (reference sequence). Trimming took 4 bases from V and 2 from J; bases not matched to a gene: 12. This CDR3 is built from 16 residues. The CDR3 DNA reads as TGTGCCAGCAGCAAACTCCGAGACAGGGCCCCCTACGAGCAGTACTTC. Its translation is CASSKLRDRAPYEQYF. The variable domain in full, with the rest retrieved from reference TRBV5-4 and TRBJ2-7, is ETGVTQSPTHLIKTRGQQVTLRCSSQSGHNTVSWYQQALGQGPQFIFQYYREEENGRGNFPPRFSGLQFPNYSSELNVNALELDDSALYLCASSKLRDRAPYEQYFGPGTRLTVT.

This chain uses TRBV5-1 with TRBJ2-7; 8 bases align to TRBD1. With 4 bases clipped from V and 1 base from J, the junction kept 13 bases outside the gene matches. The CDR3 is 17 amino acids. Germline-derived CDR1 and CDR2 are SGHRS and YFSETQ. In DNA, the CDR3 is TGCGCCAGCAGCGCACCTCAGGGGGCAGTAACTTCCTACGAGCAGTACTTC. It is translated as CASSAPQGAVTSYEQYF.

The V gene is TRBV4-2, the J gene TRBJ2-3; 8 bases match TRBD2. CDR3 size: 17 residues. The germline V gene encodes CDR1 LGHNA and CDR2 YNFKEQ. The J segment lost 5 bases and the V segment lost 0 bases, leaving 10 bases of the junction unmatched. CDR3 sequence (DNA): TGTGCCAGCAGCCAAGATCTCCACGGGGGGGAAGAAGATACGCAGTATTTT. Its protein is CASSQDLHGGEEDTQYF.

This chain joins TRBV27 and TRBJ1-1, with 9 nucleotides matching TRBD1. Germline V gene data show CDR1 as MNHEY and CDR2 as SMNVEV (reference sequence). V shed 5 bases, J shed 0 bases, and the junction held 7 bases outside the gene matches. The CDR3 loop spans 16 amino acids. The CDR3: CASSGDRDLLNTEAFF. In DNA form, the CDR3 reads TGTGCCAGCAGTGGGGACAGGGACCTATTGAACACTGAAGCTTTCTTT.

J is TRBJ2-7 and V is TRBV4-3; 10 bases line up with TRBD1. Germline V CDR1 and CDR2: LGHNA, YSLEER. V shed 4 bases and J 3 bases; nucleotides not matched to a gene: 6. The CDR3 loop spans 15 amino acids. This CDR3 reads CASSLHRDRGYEQYF. CDR3 in DNA: TGCGCCAGCAGCCTTCACCGGGACAGGGGCTACGAGCAGTACTTC.

In its sample, this clone was seen a few times. This chain connects TRBV5-1 to TRBJ2-7, with 9 bases fitting TRBD1. Germline-derived CDR1 and CDR2 are SGHRS and YFSETQ. CDR3 length: 16 amino acids. Unmatched junction bases numbered 14, after V lost 5 bases and J lost 5 bases. The CDR3 is CASSEGRDRVPDEQYF. DNA for the CDR3: TGCGCCAGCAGTGAGGGGCGGGACAGGGTACCTGACGAGCAGTACTTC.

The chain is built from TRBV28 and TRBJ1-1; TRBD1 might be the D (5 bases). V gave up 5 bases and J gave up 8 bases, with 15 bases separating them. The CDR3 is 13 amino acids. Germline assignment: CDR1 MDHEN and CDR2 SYDVKM. The CDR3 DNA reads TGTGCCAGCAGTAGAACGACAGAAACCGAAGCTTTCTTT. It yields the protein CASSRTTETEAFF.

The chain links TRBV7-6 to TRBJ2-3, with 15 positions matching TRBD2. CDR3 size: 18 residues. V trimming: 5 bases; J trimming: 0 bases; junction bases outside the gene matches: 6. Germline V gene lookup returns CDR1 SGHVS and CDR2 FNYEAQ. The CDR3 DNA reads TGTGCCAGCAGCACTCGGACTAGCGGGGGGGCCAGCACAGATACGCAGTATTTT. Protein sequence: CASSTRTSGGASTDTQYF.

The chain combines TRBV5-6 with TRBJ2-2; 7 bases line up with TRBD1. Losses at the gene ends were 6 bases for V and 2 bases for J; bases not matched to a gene: 4. This CDR3 has 14 residues. Germline values: CDR1 SGHDT, CDR2 YYEEEE. The CDR3 region is CASTQGENTGELFF. The CDR3 region has the DNA TGTGCCAGCACCCAGGGGGAAAACACCGGGGAGCTGTTTTTT.

The chain recombines TRBV20-1 with TRBJ2-1, with a weak D call TRBD1 (6 bases). V lost 7 bases and J lost 6, with 10 bases in between. The CDR3 consists of 11 residues. Germline loops: CDR1 DFQATT, CDR2 SNEGSKA (reference sequence). CDR3 DNA: TGCAGTGACGACAGGCGCAATGAGCAGTTCTTC. This sequence encodes CSDDRRNEQFF.

The chain couples TRBV4-1 to TRBJ2-5; D might be TRBD1 (6 bases). The germline V and J ends were trimmed by 3 bases and 3 bases, with 17 bases remaining between them. CDR1 and CDR2 from the germline V gene are MGHRA and YSYEKL. The CDR3 runs 16 residues. The CDR3 coding sequence is TGCGCCAGCAGCCACACGTCACAGGGAACCAAAGAGACCCAGTACTTC. Amino acid sequence: CASSHTSQGTKETQYF.

The V call is TRBV5-1, the J call TRBJ1-2; the D gene is possibly TRBD1 (6 bases). The CDR3 extends over 13 amino acids. V dropped 5 bases and J dropped 7 bases, with 15 bases sitting between them. From germline, CDR1 is SGHRS and CDR2 YFSETQ. The CDR3 bases are TGCGCCAGCAGTCCAGGGGAACTTGCTGGCTACACCTTC. Translating it yields CASSPGELAGYTF. The whole variable domain, filled in from reference TRBV5-1 and TRBJ1-2, reads KAGVTQTPRYLIKTRGQQVTLSCSPISGHRSVSWYQQTPGQGLQFLFEYFSETQRNKGNFPGRFSGRQFSNSRSEMNVSTLELGDSALYLCASSPGELAGYTFGSGTRLTVV.

V is TRBV9 and J is TRBJ2-3, with TRBD2 as a possible D gene (5 bases). The CDR3 spans 16 residues. The V gene's germline CDR1 is SGDLS and CDR2 YYNGEE. Trimming cost V 2 bases and J 0 bases, with 13 bases left between them. This chain's CDR3 is CASSVEDSFSTDTQYF. DNA of the CDR3: TGTGCCAGCAGCGTGGAGGATTCTTTCAGCACAGATACGCAGTATTTT.

V is TRBV29-1 and J is TRBJ1-2; TRBD1 agrees at 8 bases. This CDR3 spans 14 amino acids. Unmatched junction bases numbered 6, after V lost 2 bases and J lost 4 bases. CDR1 and CDR2 (germline): SQVTM, ANQGSEA. The CDR3 DNA follows: TGCAGCGTTGAATACAGGGGGGACCTCTATGGCTACACCTTC. Its translation: CSVEYRGDLYGYTF.

The chain carries TRBV10-3 and TRBJ2-1; D is undetermined. The CDR3 is made up of 13 amino acids. V lost 10 bases and J lost 4, with 14 bases in between. From germline, CDR1 is ENHRY and CDR2 SYGVKD. The chain's CDR3 is CATSFSEYNEQFF. CDR3 DNA sequence: TGTGCCACCTCATTCAGCGAGTACAATGAGCAGTTCTTC.

The genes are TRBV14 and TRBJ2-3; maybe TRBD2 (6 bases). V gave up 4 bases and J gave up 8 bases, with 13 bases separating them. CDR1 is SGHDN, CDR2 FVKESK, per germline. This CDR3 contains 13 residues. In DNA, the CDR3 is TGTGCCAGCAGCCCAGTTGGAGGGAGTACGCAGTATTTT. The encoded protein is CASSPVGGSTQYF.

This clone was seen only a few times. The chain recombines TRBV5-6 with TRBJ1-2; 9 positions agree with TRBD1. The CDR3 extends over 15 amino acids. Germline V gene sequence: CDR1 SGHDT, CDR2 YYEEEE. The V gene end was trimmed by 4 bases and the J gene end by 2 bases; junction bases not matched to a gene: 6. The CDR3 DNA sequence: TGTGCCAGCAGCCACAACAGGGGGCCCAACTATGGCTACACCTTC. Its protein is CASSHNRGPNYGYTF. Together with reference TRBV5-6 and TRBJ1-2, the CDR3 gives the full variable domain: DAGVTQSPTHLIKTRGQQVTLRCSPKSGHDTVSWYQQALGQGPQFIFQYYEEEERQRGNFPDRFSGHQFPNYSSELNVNALLLGDSALYLCASSHNRGPNYGYTFGSGTRLTVV.

The V gene is TRBV7-9, the J gene TRBJ2-6; D is possibly TRBD2 (5 bases). V lost 3 bases to trimming and J lost 2 bases, with 20 bases between them. The CDR3 extends over 19 amino acids. Germline V gene data show CDR1 as SEHNR and CDR2 as FQNEAQ (reference sequence). CDR3 sequence reads: CASSFRAGGRLAGANVLTF. The CDR3 region has the DNA TGTGCCAGCAGCTTTAGGGCGGGTGGCAGGCTGGCTGGGGCCAACGTCCTGACTTTC.